The sequence of this T cell receptor beta chain was determined in a study of control samples from healthy donors and cancer patients. The repertoire was sequenced with immunoSEQ multiplex PCR; TCRdb's copy has only in-frame clones and lacks some. Of some 120,000 clones listed, 75% to 90% are singletons. This CDR3 spans 15 amino acids. V lost 3 bases to trimming and J lost 5 bases; unmatched junction nucleotides: 10. Looked up from germline, CDR1 is SNHLY and CDR2 is FYNNEI. The genes are TRBV2 and TRBJ2-7; TRBD1 agrees at 7 bases. The receptor's source is a woman aged 45-65 years with colorectal cancer. The sample was PBMCs. The CDR3 protein is CASSDPRDRAHEQYF. The CDR3 coding sequence is TGTGCCAGCAGTGATCCCCGAGACAGGGCCCACGAGCAGTACTTC.